The subject of this entry is one T cell receptor (beta chain). Its antigen is as yet unknown. The CDR3 loop spans 14 amino acids. The germline V and J ends were trimmed by 3 bases and 4 bases, with 13 bases remaining between them. Germline V CDR1 and CDR2: MDHEN, SYDVKM. Synthetic spike-ins, TCR analog templates, were added into each PCR. Profiling relied on immunoSEQ multiplex PCR, and the TCRdb table lists in-frame clones only, not all of them. The table shows approximately 48,000 clones, with approximately 90% occurring only once. Regarding time point: pretreatment peripheral blood. These data belong to a study of PD-L1 blockade in urothelial cancer. Whole-study context: Patients with male sex and bladder-origin urothelial cancer accounted for about 85% of the roughly 30 enrolled. Researchers looked at the blood 3 weeks (second dose) and 6 weeks after treatment began. The study's findings and limits: Tumor-associated clones in the blood of durable-benefit patients grew more at 3 weeks.

The sequencing used PBMCs, collected around atezolizumab (anti-PD-L1) treatment. The chain recombines TRBV28 with TRBJ2-7, with D perhaps TRBD1 (7 bases). The sequence was collected from a woman aged 55-69 years with urothelial cancer. CDR3 region: CASSFGQGGYEQYF. The DNA of the CDR3 is TGTGCCAGCAGTTTCGGGCAGGGGGGATACGAGCAGTACTTC. Drawing the rest from reference TRBV28 and TRBJ2-7, the complete variable domain is DVKVTQSSRYLVKRTGEKVFLECVQDMDHENMFWYRQDPGLGLRLIYFSYDVKMKEKGDIPEGYSVSREKKERFSLILESASTNQTSMYLCASSFGQGGYEQYFGPGTRLTVT.